Sequencing of this T cell receptor beta chain was carried out in a study of spatial heterogeneity in lung cancer. Across the study: Each time, sequencing found more beta-chain sequences than alpha-chain sequences. The study's findings and limits: Expanded tumor TCRs that were ubiquitous appeared in blood more at resection than follow-up.

V gave up 1 base and J gave up 5 bases; unmatched junction bases: 3. The CDR3 length is 15 residues. Germline-derived CDR1 and CDR2 are SGHTA and FQGTGA. Every TCR cDNA molecule bore its own unique molecular identifier. Via MiXCR, TCRdb re-called the 5' RACE reads, giving one row per CDR3 protein. The sample has about 45,000 distinct CDR3 sequences; approximately 14% are singletons. In the case of this clonotype: Its antigen is unidentified.

Time point described: sample taken at primary tumor resection. Whole RNA came from tumor, nontumor lung or frozen PBMC and was sequenced without being sorted. The material sequenced was PBMCs, taken at surgery. The clonotype originates from a male donor with early-stage non-small cell lung cancer. The J gene is TRBJ2-1, the V gene TRBV7-3; 9 positions match TRBD2. The CDR3 loop is CASSLMLAGNNEQFF. The DNA for the CDR3 is TGTGCCAGCAGCTTAATGCTAGCGGGAAACAATGAGCAGTTCTTC.